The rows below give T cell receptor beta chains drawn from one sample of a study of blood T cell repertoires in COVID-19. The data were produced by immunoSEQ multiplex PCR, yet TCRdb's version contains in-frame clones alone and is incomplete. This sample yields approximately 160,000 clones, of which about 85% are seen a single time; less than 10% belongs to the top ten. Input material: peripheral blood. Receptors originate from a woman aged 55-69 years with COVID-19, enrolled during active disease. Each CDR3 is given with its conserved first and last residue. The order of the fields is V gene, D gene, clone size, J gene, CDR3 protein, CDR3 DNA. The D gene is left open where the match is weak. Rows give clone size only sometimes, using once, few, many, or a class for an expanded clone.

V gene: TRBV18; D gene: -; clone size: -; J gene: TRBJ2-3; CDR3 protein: CASSPLQGTDTQYF; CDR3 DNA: TGTGCCAGCTCACCTCTTCAGGGTACAGATACGCAGTATTTT
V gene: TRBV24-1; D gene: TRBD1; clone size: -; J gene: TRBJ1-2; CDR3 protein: CATSDGPIQGAGGYTF; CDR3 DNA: TGTGCCACCAGTGATGGCCCTATTCAGGGGGCAGGAGGCTACACCTTC
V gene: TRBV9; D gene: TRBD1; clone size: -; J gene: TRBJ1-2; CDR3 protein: CASSVDRDYGYTF; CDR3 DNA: TGTGCCAGCAGCGTTGACAGGGACTATGGCTACACCTTC
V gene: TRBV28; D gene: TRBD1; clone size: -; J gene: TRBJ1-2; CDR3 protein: CASSPPTGGASGYTF; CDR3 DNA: TGTGCCAGCAGTCCGCCGACAGGGGGCGCCTCTGGCTATACCTTC
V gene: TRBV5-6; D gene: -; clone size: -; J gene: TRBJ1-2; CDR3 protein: CASSLDSRNYGYTF; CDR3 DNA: TGTGCCAGCAGCTTGGACAGCCGAAACTATGGCTACACCTTC
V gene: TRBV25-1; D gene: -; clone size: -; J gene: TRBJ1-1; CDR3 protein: CASSEGEGLWVNTEAFF; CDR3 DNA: TGTGCCAGCAGTGAAGGGGAGGGGCTCTGGGTGAACACTGAAGCTTTCTTT
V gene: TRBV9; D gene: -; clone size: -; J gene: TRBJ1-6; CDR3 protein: CASTLGDSYSPLHF; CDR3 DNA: TGTGCCAGCACCCTGGGTGACTCCTATTCACCCCTCCACTTT
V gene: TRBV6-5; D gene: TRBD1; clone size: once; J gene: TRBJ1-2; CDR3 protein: CASRTGGVSGYTF; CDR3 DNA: TGTGCCAGCAGAACAGGGGGAGTATCTGGCTACACCTTC
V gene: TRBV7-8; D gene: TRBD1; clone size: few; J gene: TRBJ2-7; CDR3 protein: CASSSQGANEQYF; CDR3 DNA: TGTGCCAGCAGCTCCCAGGGGGCTAACGAGCAGTACTTC
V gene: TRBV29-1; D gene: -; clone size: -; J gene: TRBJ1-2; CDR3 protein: CSTSGDYRERDGYTF; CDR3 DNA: TGCAGTACAAGTGGGGACTACAGGGAGAGGGATGGCTACACCTTC
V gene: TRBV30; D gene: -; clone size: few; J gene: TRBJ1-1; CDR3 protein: CAWDVGSIEAFF; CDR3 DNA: TGTGCCTGGGACGTAGGTAGCATTGAAGCTTTCTTT
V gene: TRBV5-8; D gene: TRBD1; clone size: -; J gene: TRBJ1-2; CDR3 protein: CASSSGLRGQDYGYTF; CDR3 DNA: TGTGCCAGCAGCTCGGGGCTCAGGGGGCAGGACTATGGCTACACCTTC
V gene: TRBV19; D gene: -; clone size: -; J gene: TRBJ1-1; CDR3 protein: CASKGTLNTEAFF; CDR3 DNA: TGTGCCAGTAAGGGGACACTGAACACTGAAGCTTTCTTT
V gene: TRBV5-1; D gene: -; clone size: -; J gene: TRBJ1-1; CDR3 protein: CASSFTTAGGGGGTEAFF; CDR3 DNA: TGCGCCAGCAGCTTTACTACCGCCGGGGGGGGAGGTGGCACTGAAGCTTTCTTT
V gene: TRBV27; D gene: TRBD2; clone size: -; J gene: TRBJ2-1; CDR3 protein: CASSFGLGAYNEQFF; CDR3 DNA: TGTGCCAGCAGTTTCGGACTAGGGGCTTACAATGAGCAGTTCTTC
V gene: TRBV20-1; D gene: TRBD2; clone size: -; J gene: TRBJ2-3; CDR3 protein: CSASTSGGSVPITDTQYF; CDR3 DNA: TGCAGTGCTAGTACTAGCGGGGGGTCTGTCCCCATCACAGATACGCAGTATTTT
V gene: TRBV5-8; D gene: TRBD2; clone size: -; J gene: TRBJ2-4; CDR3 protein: CASSLSRGGRDIQYF; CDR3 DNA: TGTGCCAGCAGCTTGTCCAGGGGCGGGAGGGACATTCAGTACTTC
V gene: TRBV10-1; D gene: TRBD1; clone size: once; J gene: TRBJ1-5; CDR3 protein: CASSVLDRGGNQPQHF; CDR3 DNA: TGCGCCAGCAGTGTATTGGACAGGGGTGGCAATCAGCCCCAGCATTTT
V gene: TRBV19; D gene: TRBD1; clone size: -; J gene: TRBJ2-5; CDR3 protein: CASSTGDSIKETQYF; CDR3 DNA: TGTGCCAGTTCGACAGGGGACTCGATAAAAGAGACCCAGTACTTC
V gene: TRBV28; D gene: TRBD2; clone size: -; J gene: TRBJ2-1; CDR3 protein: CASRVPSGGAWNEQFF; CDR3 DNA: TGTGCCAGCAGGGTCCCTAGCGGGGGGGCCTGGAATGAGCAGTTCTTC
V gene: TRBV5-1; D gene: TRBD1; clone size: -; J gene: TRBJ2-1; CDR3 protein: CASSASGTAYNEQFF; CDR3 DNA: TGCGCCAGCAGCGCCTCCGGGACAGCCTACAATGAGCAGTTCTTC
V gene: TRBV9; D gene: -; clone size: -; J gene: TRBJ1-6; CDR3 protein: CASSVERQLNSPLHF; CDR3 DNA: TGTGCCAGCAGCGTAGAAAGACAGCTTAATTCACCCCTCCACTTT
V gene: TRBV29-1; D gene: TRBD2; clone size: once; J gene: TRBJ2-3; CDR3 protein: CSVIPLAGSHTDTQYF; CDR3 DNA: TGCAGCGTTATTCCCCTAGCGGGCTCTCACACAGATACGCAGTATTTT
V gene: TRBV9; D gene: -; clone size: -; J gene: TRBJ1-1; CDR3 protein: CASSVTGSSPAEAFF; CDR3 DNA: TGTGCCAGCAGCGTAACGGGTTCATCTCCGGCTGAAGCTTTCTTT
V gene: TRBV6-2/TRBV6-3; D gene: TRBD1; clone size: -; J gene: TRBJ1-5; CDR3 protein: CASSHRGRGNQPQHF; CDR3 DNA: TGTGCCAGCAGTCACAGGGGTCGGGGCAATCAGCCCCAGCATTTT
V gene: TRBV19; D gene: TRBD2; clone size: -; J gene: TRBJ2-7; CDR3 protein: CASNKGSGISSYEQYF; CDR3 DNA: TGTGCCAGCAACAAGGGGAGCGGGATCAGCTCCTACGAGCAGTACTTC
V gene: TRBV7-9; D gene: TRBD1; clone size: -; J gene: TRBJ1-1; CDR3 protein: CASSLDRGTEAFF; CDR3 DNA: TGTGCCAGCAGCTTGGACAGGGGGACTGAAGCTTTCTTT
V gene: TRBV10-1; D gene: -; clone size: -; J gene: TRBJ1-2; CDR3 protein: CASSEASNYGYTF; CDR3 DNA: TGCGCCAGCAGTGAGGCCAGTAACTATGGCTACACCTTC
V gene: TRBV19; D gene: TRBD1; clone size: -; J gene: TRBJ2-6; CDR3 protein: CASSIVRTGVGWANVLTF; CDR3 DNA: TGTGCCAGTAGTATAGTTCGGACAGGGGTCGGCTGGGCCAACGTCCTGACTTTC
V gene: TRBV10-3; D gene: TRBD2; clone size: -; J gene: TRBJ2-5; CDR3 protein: CAIRGSAGDLETQYF; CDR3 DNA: TGTGCCATCAGGGGGTCGGCGGGAGATTTGGAGACCCAGTACTTC
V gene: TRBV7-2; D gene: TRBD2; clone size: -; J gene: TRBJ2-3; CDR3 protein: CASNKLATDTQYF; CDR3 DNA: TGTGCCAGCAACAAACTAGCGACAGATACGCAGTATTTT
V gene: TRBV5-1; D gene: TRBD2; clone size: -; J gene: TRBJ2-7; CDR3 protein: CASSQQAVAGGPYEQYF; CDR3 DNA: TGCGCCAGCAGCCAGCAAGCTGTAGCGGGAGGGCCCTACGAGCAGTACTTC
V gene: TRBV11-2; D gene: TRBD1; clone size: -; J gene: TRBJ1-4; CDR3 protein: CASSLRGRWEKLFF; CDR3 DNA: TGTGCCAGCAGCTTGAGGGGGCGATGGGAAAAACTGTTTTTT
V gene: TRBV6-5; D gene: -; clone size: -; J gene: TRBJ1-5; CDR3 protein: CASHPYHLEKPQHF; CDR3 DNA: TGTGCCAGCCACCCCTACCACCTCGAGAAGCCCCAGCATTTT
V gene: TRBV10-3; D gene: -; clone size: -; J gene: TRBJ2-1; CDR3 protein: CALRGDGNNEQFF; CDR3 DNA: TGTGCCCTACGAGGTGACGGTAACAATGAGCAGTTCTTC
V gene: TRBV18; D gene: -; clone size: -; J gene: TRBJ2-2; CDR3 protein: CASSPILSNTGELFF; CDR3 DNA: TGTGCCAGCTCACCTATTTTGTCGAACACCGGGGAGCTGTTTTTT
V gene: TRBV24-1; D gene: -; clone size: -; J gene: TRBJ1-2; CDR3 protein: CATSDIRANYGYTF; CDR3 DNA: TGTGCCACCAGTGATATCCGGGCTAACTATGGCTACACCTTC
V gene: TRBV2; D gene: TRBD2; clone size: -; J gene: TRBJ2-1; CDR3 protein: CASSEEALKGGNEQFF; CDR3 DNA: TGTGCCAGCAGTGAAGAAGCACTCAAGGGAGGGAATGAGCAGTTCTTC
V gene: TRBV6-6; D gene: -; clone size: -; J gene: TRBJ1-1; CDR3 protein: CASAGPGNTEAFF; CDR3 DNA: TGTGCCAGCGCGGGTCCAGGGAACACTGAAGCTTTCTTT
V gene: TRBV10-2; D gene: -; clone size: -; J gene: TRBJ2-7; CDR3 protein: CASSPTGFIDEQYF; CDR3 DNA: TGCGCCAGCAGTCCAACAGGGTTCATCGACGAGCAGTACTTC
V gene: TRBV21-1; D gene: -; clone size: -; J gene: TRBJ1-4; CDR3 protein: CASSKVRTRDRGPPPPRKLFF; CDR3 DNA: TGTGCCAGCAGCAAAGTCCGGACCCGGGACAGGGGGCCCCCCCCTCCCAGAAAACTGTTTTTT
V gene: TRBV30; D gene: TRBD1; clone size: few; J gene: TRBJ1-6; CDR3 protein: CAWGSTGGPLHF; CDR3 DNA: TGTGCCTGGGGATCTACAGGGGGACCCCTCCACTTT
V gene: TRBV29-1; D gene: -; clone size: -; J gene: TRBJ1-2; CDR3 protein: CSVLSDSGGSGYTF; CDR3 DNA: TGCAGCGTACTCTCGGACAGTGGGGGCTCTGGCTACACCTTC
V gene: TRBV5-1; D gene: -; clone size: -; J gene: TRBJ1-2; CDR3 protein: CASRPTTQTGGAGYTF; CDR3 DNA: TGCGCCAGCAGACCAACCACACAGACAGGCGGTGCGGGCTACACCTTC
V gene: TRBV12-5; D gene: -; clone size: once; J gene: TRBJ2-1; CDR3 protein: CASGSINEQFF; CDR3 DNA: TGTGCTAGTGGTTCCATTAATGAGCAGTTCTTC